This T cell receptor beta chain was found in a study of T cells in Graves' hyperthyroidism and ophthalmopathy. V lost 3 bases, J lost 7 bases, and 10 bases lay in between. Looked up from germline, CDR1 is SGDLS and CDR2 is YYNGEE. This CDR3 is built from 12 residues. Regions amplified from RNA transcripts were the TCR beta CDR3 regions. Initially, a first-round RT-PCR of the TCR CDR3 employed the HTBI primer set. TCRdb itself ran the multiplex PCR reads through MiXCR, one entry per CDR3 protein. The sample contains a few hundred thousand distinct CDR3 sequences, about 45% of which appear only once. This TCR was recovered from an adult woman with Graves' disease, either hyperthyroidism or ophthalmopathy (not recorded which). The sample consisted of peripheral blood or thyroid tissue (not recorded which). V is TRBV9 and J is TRBJ1-2; D gene ambiguous. CDR3 coding DNA: TGTGCCAGCAGCGCTGCAAGACTTGGCTACACCTTC. Its translation: CASSAARLGYTF.